What follows are 17 T cell receptor beta chains derived from one specimen sequenced in a study of T cells after yellow fever vaccination. TCRdb analysed the 5' RACE reads with MiXCR anew, one entry per CDR3 protein. The table includes approximately 350,000 distinct CDR3 sequences, more than 9% detected once. The starting material was PBMCs, obtained on the day of the first yellow fever vaccination. The receptors originated from a man aged 18 to 30 who received the YFV17D yellow fever vaccine.

The CDR3: CASSIWQGDNYGYTF. Here the CDR3 DNA reads TGTGCCAGTAGTATTTGGCAGGGGGACAACTATGGCTACACCTTC. This sequence joins TRBV19 and TRBJ1-2, with 7 bases lining up with TRBD1. Germline CDR1 and CDR2: LNHDA and SQIVND (reference sequence). The CDR3 extends over 15 amino acids. V lost 3 bases, J lost 2 bases, and 6 bases stayed unmatched.

The genes are TRBV7-9 and TRBJ1-1; TRBD1 is a possible D gene (5 bases). The germline V and J ends were trimmed by 5 bases and 5 bases, with 12 bases remaining between them. The CDR3 is made up of 13 amino acids. CDR1 is SEHNR and CDR2 is FQNEAQ in the germline V gene (reference sequence). The CDR3 reads CASSQTVGTEAFF. Written as DNA, the CDR3 is TGTGCCAGCAGCCAGACAGTAGGGACTGAAGCTTTCTTT.

The sample holds a few counts of this clonotype. The chain is built from TRBV7-3 and TRBJ2-1, with D possibly being TRBD1 (6 bases). This CDR3 has 12 residues. Germline values: CDR1 SGHTA, CDR2 FQGTGA. The germline V and J ends were trimmed by 5 bases and 8 bases, with 10 bases remaining between them. This chain's CDR3 is CASSRPGDEQFF. CDR3 nucleotide sequence: TGTGCCAGCAGCCGTCCAGGGGATGAGCAGTTCTTC.

This clonotype was observed a few times. The chain uses TRBV5-1 and TRBJ1-1, with unresolved D. Germline V gene lookup returns CDR1 SGHRS and CDR2 YFSETQ. The CDR3 covers 14 residues. Between the trimmed V and J ends, which lost 0 bases and 0 bases, there was a span of 6 bases. The CDR3 DNA reads TGCGCCAGCAGCTTGGAACAGATGAACACTGAAGCTTTCTTT. Encoded protein: CASSLEQMNTEAFF. Variable domain in full (rest from reference TRBV5-1 and TRBJ1-1): KAGVTQTPRYLIKTRGQQVTLSCSPISGHRSVSWYQQTPGQGLQFLFEYFSETQRNKGNFPGRFSGRQFSNSRSEMNVSTLELGDSALYLCASSLEQMNTEAFFGQGTRLTVV.

This clonotype showed up just a few times. The chain combines TRBV7-9 with TRBJ2-2, with D perhaps matching TRBD1 or TRBD2 (6 bases each). The CDR3 has 15 amino acids. CDR1 and CDR2 from the germline V gene are SEHNR and FQNEAQ (reference sequence). Trimming stripped 5 bases from V and 4 bases from J, with 14 bases between. CDR3 sequence (DNA): TGTGCCAGCAGCCGGGCGGGACACCGCACCGGGGAGCTGTTTTTT. It specifies CASSRAGHRTGELFF. The complete variable domain, with remaining parts taken from reference TRBV7-9 and TRBJ2-2, reads DTGVSQNPRHKITKRGQNVTFRCDPISEHNRLYWYRQTLGQGPEFLTYFQNEAQLEKSRLLSDRFSAERPKGSFSTLEIQRTEQGDSAMYLCASSRAGHRTGELFFGEGSRLTVL.

This chain uses TRBV5-5 with TRBJ1-2; no definite D call. CDR1 and CDR2 from the germline V gene are SGHKS and YYEKEE (reference sequence). Trimming left V 4 bases short and J 5 bases short, with 12 bases between. The CDR3 sequence is 13 residues long. The CDR3 DNA is TGTGCCAGCAGCGGGATGGGAGATTATGGCTACACCTTC. It specifies CASSGMGDYGYTF.

V gene TRBV10-3 combines with J gene TRBJ1-2; D uncertain. The germline V gene encodes CDR1 ENHRY and CDR2 SYGVKD. This CDR3 has 15 residues. Trimming pared 0 bases from V and 6 bases from J, leaving 14 bases between. The CDR3 DNA sequence: TGTGCCATCAGTGAGTCGCCGGACGGAAGGAATGGCTACACCTTC. Amino acids: CAISESPDGRNGYTF.

This clonotype was observed a few times. V and J are TRBV12-3 or TRBV12-4 and TRBJ2-7, with D perhaps matching TRBD1 (5 bases). This CDR3 has 11 residues. Trimming cost V 5 bases and J 6 bases, with 8 bases left between them. CDR3 in amino acids: CASSQGFEQYF. The DNA of the CDR3 is TGTGCCAGCAGTCAGGGTTTCGAGCAGTACTTC.

This clonotype has a handful of counts. The chain recombines TRBV18 with TRBJ2-5; TRBD1 or TRBD2 may be the D gene (5 bases each). CDR1 is KGHSH and CDR2 is LQKENI in the germline V gene. Between the trimmed V and J ends, which lost 3 bases and 5 bases, there was a span of 19 bases. This CDR3 has 16 residues. CDR3 region: CASSPRHVGAAETQYF. The DNA of the CDR3 is TGTGCCAGCTCACCTCGACACGTCGGGGCGGCGGAGACCCAGTACTTC.

The V call is TRBV5-4, the J call TRBJ2-5; the D gene is possibly TRBD1 (5 bases). V lost 0 bases, J lost 4 bases, and 19 bases lay in between. CDR1 and CDR2 from the germline V gene are SGHNT and YYREEE (reference sequence). This CDR3 is 17 amino acids long. The CDR3 DNA reads TGTGCCAGCAGCTTGGAGGTTAGGGGCAGGGATGGAGAGACCCAGTACTTC. Protein: CASSLEVRGRDGETQYF.

V and J are TRBV4-3 and TRBJ2-7; 10 bases line up with TRBD1. Germline V gives CDR1 LGHNA, CDR2 YSLEER. The CDR3 spans 17 residues. Trimming cost V 1 base and J 6 bases; bases outside gene matches: 12. CDR3 region: CASSQGPEGQGSAEQYF. The DNA for the CDR3 is TGCGCCAGCAGCCAAGGGCCGGAGGGACAGGGGTCTGCCGAGCAGTACTTC.

There are a few counts of this clonotype. This chain connects TRBV29-1 to TRBJ2-5; D is undetermined. The germline gives CDR1 SQVTM, CDR2 ANQGSEA. This CDR3 is built from 12 residues. Trimming took off 6 bases at V and 5 bases at J, with 13 bases between the two ends. CDR3 protein: CSVDAARETQYF. The CDR3 region has the DNA TGCAGCGTCGACGCGGCAAGGGAGACCCAGTACTTC. Based on the CDR3 plus reference TRBV29-1 and TRBJ2-5, the full variable domain is SAVISQKPSRDICQRGTSLTIQCQVDSQVTMMFWYRQQPGQSLTLIATANQGSEATYESGFVIDKFPISRPNLTFSTLTVSNMSPEDSSIYLCSVDAARETQYFGPGTRLLVL.

This clonotype was detected only a few times. The genes are TRBV4-1 and TRBJ2-1; 9 bases match TRBD2. Germline CDR1 reads MGHRA; CDR2 reads YSYEKL. V lost 6 bases and J lost 2; bases outside the gene matches: 5. There are 15 residues in the CDR3. The CDR3 loop reads CASSPSSGAYNEQFF. DNA for the CDR3: TGCGCCAGCAGTCCATCTAGCGGGGCCTACAATGAGCAGTTCTTC.

This clonotype was counted only a few times. The chain is built from TRBV12-3 or TRBV12-4 and TRBJ2-1, with D uncertain. The V gene lost 10 bases and the J gene lost 6 bases, with 13 bases spanning the gap. This CDR3 is built from 12 residues. The CDR3 region is CATSHESNEQFF. DNA of the CDR3: TGTGCCACCTCACACGAGAGCAATGAGCAGTTCTTC.

V and J are TRBV29-1 and TRBJ2-1; tentative D call: TRBD2 (6 bases). The CDR3 extends over 13 amino acids. CDR1 and CDR2 (germline): SQVTM, ANQGSEA. Trimming took off 8 bases at V and 5 bases at J, with 16 bases between the two ends. CDR3 region: CSLVAGFDNEQFF. CDR3 nucleotide sequence: TGCAGCCTAGTTGCGGGGTTTGACAATGAGCAGTTCTTC.

At least ten counts were recorded for this clonotype. This chain links TRBV6-1 with TRBJ1-5; 7 positions match TRBD1. Germline loops: CDR1 MNHNS, CDR2 SASEGT. The CDR3 consists of 14 residues. The V gene end was trimmed by 6 bases and the J gene end by 6 bases; junction bases not matched to a gene: 8. The CDR3 loop is CASSADRVGQPQHF. The CDR3 nucleotides read TGTGCCAGCAGCGCAGACAGGGTGGGTCAGCCCCAGCATTTT.

This clonotype was seen a handful of times. This rearrangement joins TRBV10-3 to TRBJ2-7; the D gene is possibly TRBD2 (6 bases). Trimming removed 11 bases from V and 0 bases from J, with 8 bases in between. This CDR3 contains 11 residues. Germline CDR1 is ENHRY and CDR2 is SYGVKD. CDR3 nucleotide sequence: TGTGCCGTGGGGGGCTCCTACGAGCAGTACTTC. This translates into CAVGGSYEQYF.